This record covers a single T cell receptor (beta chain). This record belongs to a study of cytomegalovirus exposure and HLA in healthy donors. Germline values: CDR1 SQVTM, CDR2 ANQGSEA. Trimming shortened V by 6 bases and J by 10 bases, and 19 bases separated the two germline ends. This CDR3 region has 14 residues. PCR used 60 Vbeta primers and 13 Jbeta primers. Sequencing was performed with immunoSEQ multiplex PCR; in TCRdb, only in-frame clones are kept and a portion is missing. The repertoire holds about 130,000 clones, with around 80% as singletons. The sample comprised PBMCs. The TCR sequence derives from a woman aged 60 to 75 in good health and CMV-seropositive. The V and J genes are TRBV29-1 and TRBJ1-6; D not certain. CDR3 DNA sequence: TGCAGCGTCCAGTCTACGGAGGGCTACTCACCCCTCCACTTT. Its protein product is CSVQSTEGYSPLHF.